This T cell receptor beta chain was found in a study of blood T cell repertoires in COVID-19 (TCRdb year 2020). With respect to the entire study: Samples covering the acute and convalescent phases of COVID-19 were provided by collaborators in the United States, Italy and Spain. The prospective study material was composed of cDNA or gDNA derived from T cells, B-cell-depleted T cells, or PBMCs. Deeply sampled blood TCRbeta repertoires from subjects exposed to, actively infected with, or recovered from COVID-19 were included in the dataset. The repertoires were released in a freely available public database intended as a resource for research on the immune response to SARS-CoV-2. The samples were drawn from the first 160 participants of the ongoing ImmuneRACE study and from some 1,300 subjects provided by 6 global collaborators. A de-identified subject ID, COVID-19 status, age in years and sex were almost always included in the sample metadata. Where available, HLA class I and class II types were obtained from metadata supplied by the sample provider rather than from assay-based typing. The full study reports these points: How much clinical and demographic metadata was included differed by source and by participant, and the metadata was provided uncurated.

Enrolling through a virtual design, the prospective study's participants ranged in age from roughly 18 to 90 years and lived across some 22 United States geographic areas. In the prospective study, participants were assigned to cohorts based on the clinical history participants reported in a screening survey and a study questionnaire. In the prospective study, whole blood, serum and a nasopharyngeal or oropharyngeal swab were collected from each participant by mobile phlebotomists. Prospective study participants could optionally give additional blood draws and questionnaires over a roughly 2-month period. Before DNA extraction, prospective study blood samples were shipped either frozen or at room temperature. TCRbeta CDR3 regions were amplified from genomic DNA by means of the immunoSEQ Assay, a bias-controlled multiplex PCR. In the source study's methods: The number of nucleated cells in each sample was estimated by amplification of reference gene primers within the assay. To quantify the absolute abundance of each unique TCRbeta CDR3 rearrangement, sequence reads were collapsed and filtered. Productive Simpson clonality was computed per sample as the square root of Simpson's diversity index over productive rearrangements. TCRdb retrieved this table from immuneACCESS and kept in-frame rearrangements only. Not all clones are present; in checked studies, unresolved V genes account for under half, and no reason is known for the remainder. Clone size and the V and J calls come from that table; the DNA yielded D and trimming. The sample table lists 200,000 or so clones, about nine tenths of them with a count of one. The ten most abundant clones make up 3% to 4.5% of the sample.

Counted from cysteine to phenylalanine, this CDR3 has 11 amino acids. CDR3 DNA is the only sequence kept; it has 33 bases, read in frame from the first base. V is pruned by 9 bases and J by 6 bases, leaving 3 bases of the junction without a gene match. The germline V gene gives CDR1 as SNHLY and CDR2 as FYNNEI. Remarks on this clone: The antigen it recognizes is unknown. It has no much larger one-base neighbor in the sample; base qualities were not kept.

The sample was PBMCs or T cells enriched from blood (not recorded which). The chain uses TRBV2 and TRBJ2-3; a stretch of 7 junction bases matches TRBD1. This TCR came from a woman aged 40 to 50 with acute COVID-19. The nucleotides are TGTGCCAGTGACAGGGCTGATACGCAGTATTTT. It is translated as CASDRADTQYF.